One sample yielded the 12 T cell receptor beta chains listed below, sequenced in a study of T cells in Graves' hyperthyroidism and ophthalmopathy. The investigators amplified TCR beta CDR3 regions from RNA transcripts. HTBI primers drove first-round RT-PCR of the TCR CDR3. Using its own MiXCR run on the multiplex PCR reads, TCRdb lists one record per CDR3 protein. Of approximately 520,000 distinct CDR3 sequences listed, roughly a quarter are singletons. Sequences were obtained from blood. The receptors come from a woman in her twenties or thirties with Graves' ophthalmopathy.

This clonotype was found a few times. The chain employs TRBV15 and TRBJ1-5; TRBD1 is a possible D gene (5 bases). The CDR3 is 12 amino acids. Germline CDR1 LNHNV, CDR2 YYDKDF (reference sequence). V was trimmed by 7 bases and J by 7 bases, leaving 11 bases between them. Here the CDR3 DNA reads TGTGCCACCACAGGGATGAACCAGCCCCAGCATTTT. Protein product: CATTGMNQPQHF.

The V call is TRBV7-9, the J call TRBJ2-5, with 10 bases fitting TRBD1. Trimming at V came to 5 bases and at J to 4 bases, leaving 7 bases not matched to a gene. In germline, CDR1 is SEHNR, CDR2 FQNEAQ (reference sequence). The CDR3 extends over 15 amino acids. CDR3 loop: CASSQRQGAGETQYF. CDR3 nucleotide sequence: TGTGCCAGCAGCCAGAGACAGGGGGCCGGAGAGACCCAGTACTTC. Combining the CDR3 with reference TRBV7-9 and TRBJ2-5 gives the whole variable domain DTGVSQNPRHKITKRGQNVTFRCDPISEHNRLYWYRQTLGQGPEFLTYFQNEAQLEKSRLLSDRFSAERPKGSFSTLEIQRTEQGDSAMYLCASSQRQGAGETQYFGPGTRLLVL.

This clonotype was recorded a few times. The chain combines TRBV4-2 with TRBJ2-5, with D possibly TRBD2 on 6 matching bases. The V and J ends lost 1 base and 5 bases respectively, with 14 bases between them. This CDR3 has 15 amino acids. Germline lookup yields CDR1 LGHNA and CDR2 YNFKEQ. The CDR3 region has the DNA TGTGCCAGCAGCCAAGTAGAGGGTGGGGGGGAGACCCAGTACTTC. Translated, it gives CASSQVEGGGETQYF.

V usage is TRBV7-2 and J usage is TRBJ1-6; 8 bases are a match to TRBD1. The ends lost 6 bases at V and 8 bases at J; junction bases unmatched: 3. Germline V lookup: CDR1 SGHTA, CDR2 FQGNSA. The CDR3 loop spans 13 amino acids. Written as DNA, the CDR3 is TGTGCCAGCAGACAGGGGGGTTATTCACCCCTCCACTTT. Translation gives CASRQGGYSPLHF.

This clonotype was seen repeatedly, ten times or more. V and J are TRBV20-1 and TRBJ1-5; 7 nucleotides match TRBD1. Losses at the gene ends were 6 bases for V and 3 bases for J; bases not matched to a gene: 8. Germline values: CDR1 DFQATT, CDR2 SNEGSKA (reference sequence). The CDR3 runs to 14 residues. The CDR3 nucleotides are TGCAGTGCGAGGGGCAGGGGGTCCAATCAGCCCCAGCATTTT. Translation gives CSARGRGSNQPQHF.

The J gene is TRBJ2-7, the V gene TRBV12-3 or TRBV12-4, with D unresolved. V was shortened by 5 bases and J by 4 bases, with 18 bases between the two germline ends. This CDR3 is built from 15 residues. CDR3 nucleotide sequence: TGTGCCAGCAGTCCTGGGTCGGCCCTCCCGTACGAGCAGTACTTC. This translates into CASSPGSALPYEQYF.

The chain has TRBV6-1 and TRBJ2-7; D possibly corresponds to TRBD2 (7 bases). V dropped 2 bases and J dropped 7 bases, with 15 bases sitting between them. CDR3 length: 14 amino acids. From germline, CDR1 is MNHNS and CDR2 SASEGT. CDR3 loop: CASSETGRAEEQYF. The CDR3 DNA reads TGTGCCAGCAGTGAAACAGGGAGGGCGGAGGAGCAGTACTTC.

This clonotype was detected ten times or more. V and J are TRBV5-1 and TRBJ1-1; D uncertain. CDR3 length: 15 amino acids. The germline V and J ends were trimmed by 0 bases and 5 bases, with 14 bases remaining between them. CDR1 SGHRS and CDR2 YFSETQ come from the germline V gene. The DNA of the CDR3 is TGCGCCAGCAGCTTGGGAGCCGGGTGGAGGACTGAAGCTTTCTTT. Translating it yields CASSLGAGWRTEAFF.

There are many counts of this clonotype. The V gene is TRBV6-5, the J gene TRBJ2-7, with 9 bases aligning to TRBD2. Germline CDR1 reads MNHEY; CDR2 reads SVGAGI. The CDR3 totals 17 residues. Unmatched junction bases numbered 11, after V lost 0 bases and J lost 5 bases. The CDR3 nucleotides read TGTGCCAGCAGTTACTCGATGAGGGCTAGCGGGGCAAACGAGCAGTACTTC. It yields the protein CASSYSMRASGANEQYF.

This clonotype occurred many times. J is TRBJ2-5 and V is TRBV27; TRBD2 matches at 11 bases. Losses at the gene ends were 3 bases for V and 2 bases for J; bases not matched to a gene: 2. This CDR3 contains 15 residues. CDR1 and CDR2 from the germline V gene are MNHEY and SMNVEV (reference sequence). The CDR3 DNA is TGTGCCAGCAGTTTCCTAGCGGGGGGTCAAGAGACCCAGTACTTC. Translating it yields CASSFLAGGQETQYF.

This clonotype has a count of ten or more. The chain carries TRBV6-1 and TRBJ2-2; 8 nucleotides match TRBD1. V shed 5 bases, J shed 2 bases, and the junction held 4 bases outside the gene matches. In germline, CDR1 is MNHNS, CDR2 SASEGT. This CDR3 is 15 amino acids long. DNA of the CDR3: TGTGCCAGCAGTCGTGGACAGGGTAACACCGGGGAGCTGTTTTTT. This translates into CASSRGQGNTGELFF.

The sample holds many counts of this clonotype. The rearrangement links TRBV30 to TRBJ1-1, with a possible D match to TRBD1 (5 bases). Per the germline V gene, CDR1 is GTSNPN and CDR2 is SVGIG (reference sequence). The CDR3 extends over 16 amino acids. Trimming pared 1 base from V and 3 bases from J, leaving 18 bases between. This CDR3 is CAWSASEGRFDTEAFF. Written as DNA, the CDR3 is TGTGCCTGGAGTGCCAGTGAGGGGCGGTTTGACACTGAAGCTTTCTTT. Looking up the rest from reference TRBV30 and TRBJ1-1 gives the full variable domain: SQTIHQWPATLVQPVGSPLSLECTVEGTSNPNLYWYRQAAGRGLQLLFYSVGIGQISSEVPQNLSASRPQDRQFILSSKKLLLSDSGFYLCAWSASEGRFDTEAFFGQGTRLTVV.